This entry describes one T cell receptor (beta chain). These data originate in a study of OX40 agonist ivuxolimab in advanced cancers. Study-wide background: At 0.01 to 10 mg/kg, ivuxolimab was administered intravenously to patients every 2 weeks.

The table came from immunoSEQ multiplex PCR; TCRdb's copy has only in-frame clones and leaves some out. Seen here are roughly 70,000 clones, over 65% observed once, and the top ten hold roughly 0.7%. After removal of 5 bases from V and 0 bases from J, the junction contained 7 bases not matched to a gene. The length of the CDR3 is 15 residues. Germline-derived CDR1 and CDR2 are SEHNR and FQNEAQ (reference sequence). The starting material was CD4+ or CD8+ T cells sorted from blood, obtained in a trial of the OX40 agonist ivuxolimab. The TCR comes from an adult with an advanced solid tumor such as melanoma, head and neck, liver or kidney cancer. This chain links TRBV7-9 with TRBJ2-7; 7 bases match TRBD1. CDR3 sequence (DNA): TGTGCCAGCAGCCCCCGGACAGGTGCCTCCTACGAGCAGTACTTC. Translating it yields CASSPRTGASYEQYF.